The source of this T cell receptor (beta chain) is a study of CD8+CD57+ T cells in acquired aplastic anemia. Looked up from germline, CDR1 is SGHRS and CDR2 is YFSETQ. The CDR3 spans 15 residues. V gave up 2 bases and J gave up 7 bases, with 15 bases separating them. As for this clonotype: What it binds is unknown.

Study conclusions and caveats: Patients and controls were found to share twenty-nine CD8+ CDR3 sequences.

All sequencing subjects had displayed CD8+CD57+ cell expansion on flow cytometry. Genomic DNA templated the TCR beta VDJ and CDR3 profiling. TCRdb reprocessed the reads via MiXCR and lists one record per CDR3 protein. The sample carries 170,000 or so distinct CDR3 sequences, nearly 65% recorded once. This clonotype was obtained from a human donor with aplastic anemia. The sequenced sample was sorted CD4+, CD8+, or CD8+CD57+ T cells (not recorded which) from PBMCs. The rearrangement joins TRBV5-1 to TRBJ1-4; D gene uncertain. Here the CDR3 reads CASSLGGSGSEKLFF. The DNA for the CDR3 is TGCGCCAGCAGCTTAGGAGGATCGGGATCTGAAAAACTGTTTTTT.